Sequencing of this TCR beta chain was carried out in a study of blood T cell repertoires in COVID-19. In the study overall: COVID-19 samples from acute and convalescent phases originated in the United States, Italy and Spain. From T cells, B-cell-depleted T cells, or PBMCs came the material, which was cDNA or gDNA.

This clone showed up just a few times. Per the study methods: Reference gene primer amplification in the assay estimated nucleated cell counts. Method: immunoSEQ multiplex PCR; TCRdb's copy keeps in-frame clones and lacks some. D and trimming were read from the DNA, whereas the V and J calls and clone size are those reported in that table. Of 50,000 to 65,000 clones listed, 80% to 90% are singletons. This clonotype originated in a middle-aged man with acute or convalescent COVID-19. Sequencing used peripheral blood.

CDR3: CASSSPTGQGQETQYF. As DNA, the CDR3 is TGTGCCAGCAGCTCCCCAACCGGACAGGGACAAGAGACCCAGTACTTC. The V gene is TRBV11-2, the J gene TRBJ2-5; 8 nucleotides match TRBD1. CDR3 length: 16 residues. Germline V CDR1 and CDR2: SGHAT, FQNNGV. With 4 bases clipped from V and 2 bases from J, the junction kept 9 bases outside the gene matches.